This TCR beta chain was sequenced for a study of response to subunit inactivated influenza vaccine. Points from the study as a whole: The authors suggested that few new T cells are recruited per seasonal influenza vaccination.

This CDR3 is 16 amino acids long. The ends lost 1 base at V and 5 bases at J; junction bases unmatched: 9. Germline values: CDR1 SGHVS, CDR2 FQNEAQ. Each CDR3 protein gets one entry after TCRdb re-called the RT-PCR reads with MiXCR. The repertoire includes 150,000 to 200,000 distinct CDR3 sequences, roughly a tenth of them detected once, and 35% to 40% sits in the top ten. Remarks on this clonotype: Its specificity is unknown.

The sample was CD8+ T cells sorted from PBMCs, taken around 25 months after vaccination. The TCR sequence derives from a man in his fifties or sixties who received an inactivated influenza vaccine. This chain uses TRBV7-8 with TRBJ2-5, with TRBD1 identical over 8 bases. The CDR3 bases are TGTGCCAGCAGCTTAGTCTGGACAGGGCAAGGGGAGACCCAGTACTTC. It yields the protein CASSLVWTGQGETQYF. The full variable domain, completed using reference TRBV7-8 and TRBJ2-5, is GAGVSQSPRYKVAKRGQDVALRCDPISGHVSLFWYQQALGQGPEFLTYFQNEAQLDKSGLPSDRFFAERPEGSVSTLKIQRTQQEDSAVYLCASSLVWTGQGETQYFGPGTRLLVL.